One and the same sample provided the 23 T cell receptor beta chains below, sequenced in a study of blood T cell repertoires in COVID-19. Data came from immunoSEQ multiplex PCR; TCRdb stores just in-frame clones and leaves some out. The top ten hold approximately 4.4% of the sample, which has approximately 68,000 clones, 80% to 90% seen once. The sample was peripheral blood. Receptors originate from a man aged 45-60 years with active COVID-19.

V is TRBV7-2 and J is TRBJ2-1, with a possible D match to TRBD1 (5 bases). Germline-derived CDR1 and CDR2 are SGHTA and FQGNSA. The V gene lost 2 bases and the J gene lost 7 bases, with 18 bases spanning the gap. CDR3 length: 16 residues. Here the CDR3 DNA reads TGTGCCAGCAGCTTAATAGGGGTGACGGTTTTGAATGAGCAGTTCTTC. Its protein product is CASSLIGVTVLNEQFF.

V and J are TRBV3-1 (or the pseudogene TRBV3-2) and TRBJ1-2, with D unclear. This CDR3 contains 16 residues. Germline lookup yields CDR1 LGHDT and CDR2 YNNKEL (reference sequence). V lost 5 bases to trimming and J lost 4 bases, with 20 bases between them. For the CDR3, the DNA is TGTGCCAGCAGCGAAGGGCAGGTCCCCTTCGGCTATGGCTACACCTTC. Amino acid sequence: CASSEGQVPFGYGYTF.

This clone was counted only a few times. Other DNA sequences in this specimen translate into the identical CDR3. The chain joins TRBV4-3 to TRBJ1-6; TRBD1 matches 10 bases. V was pared by 4 bases and J by 7 bases, with 1 base of the junction left unmatched. The germline CDR1 and CDR2 sequences are LGHNA and YSLEER. The CDR3 length is 14 residues. The DNA for the CDR3 is TGCGCCAGCAGCCCGGGACAGGGGAATTCACCCCTCCACTTT. As protein: CASSPGQGNSPLHF.

DNA for the CDR3: TGCGCCAGCAGCCAAAGGAAGCAAGGGGCAACGAACACTGAAGCTTTCTTT. Protein product: CASSQRKQGATNTEAFF. This rearrangement joins TRBV4-1 to TRBJ1-1; possible D gene TRBD1, 5 bases. This CDR3 contains 17 residues. V lost 2 bases to trimming and J lost 1 base, with 17 bases between them. Germline V gene sequence: CDR1 MGHRA, CDR2 YSYEKL.

The rearrangement links TRBV10-3 to TRBJ2-2; 8 positions match TRBD1. CDR1 and CDR2 (germline): ENHRY, SYGVKD. With 10 bases clipped from V and 6 bases from J, the junction kept 7 bases outside the gene matches. The CDR3 is 13 amino acids. CDR3 residues: CANSDREAGELFF. The CDR3 DNA reads as TGTGCCAACTCGGACAGGGAAGCCGGGGAGCTGTTTTTT.

The chain employs TRBV7-6 and TRBJ1-3, with D perhaps TRBD1 (5 bases). V was cut by 1 base and J by 0 bases, with 16 bases left in between. The CDR3 consists of 18 residues. The germline V gene has CDR1 SGHVS and CDR2 FNYEAQ. Here the CDR3 DNA reads TGTGCCAGCAGCTTAGTGGGGAAAGGGGAACTCTCTGGAAACACCATATATTTT. Its protein is CASSLVGKGELSGNTIYF.

The rearrangement uses TRBV6-5 and TRBJ2-7, with D perhaps TRBD1 (6 bases). V dropped 6 bases and J dropped 6 bases, with 18 bases sitting between them. This CDR3 region has 14 residues. Germline loops: CDR1 MNHEY, CDR2 SVGAGI. The CDR3 protein is CASRRQADQSEQYF. The CDR3 nucleotides read TGTGCCAGCAGGAGACAGGCTGATCAGTCCGAGCAGTACTTC.

This rearrangement joins TRBV5-1 to TRBJ2-1, with 7 bases aligning to TRBD2. Per the germline V gene, CDR1 is SGHRS and CDR2 is YFSETQ. The V segment lost 0 bases and the J segment 9 bases; nucleotides outside the gene matches: 6. The CDR3 loop spans 14 amino acids. Written as DNA, the CDR3 is TGCGCCAGCAGCTTGGGCGGGAGTCTCACTGAGCAGTTCTTC. The encoded protein is CASSLGGSLTEQFF. The full variable domain, completed using reference TRBV5-1 and TRBJ2-1, is KAGVTQTPRYLIKTRGQQVTLSCSPISGHRSVSWYQQTPGQGLQFLFEYFSETQRNKGNFPGRFSGRQFSNSRSEMNVSTLELGDSALYLCASSLGGSLTEQFFGPGTRLTVL.

This chain connects TRBV7-3 to TRBJ2-1, with a possible D match to TRBD2 (6 bases). The CDR3 is made up of 12 amino acids. Trimming cost V 4 bases and J 5 bases, with 6 bases left between them. The germline V gene encodes CDR1 SGHTA and CDR2 FQGTGA. CDR3 amino acids: CASSSGDNEQFF. CDR3 in DNA: TGTGCCAGCAGCTCGGGGGACAATGAGCAGTTCTTC.

The chain links TRBV5-1 to TRBJ2-3; 9 positions match TRBD1. Per the germline V gene, CDR1 is SGHRS and CDR2 is YFSETQ. Germline trimming cut 3 bases from V and 3 bases from J; bases unmatched to any gene: 8. This CDR3 contains 16 residues. The chain's CDR3 is CASSSAPGQGTDTQYF. CDR3 sequence (DNA): TGCGCCAGCAGCTCAGCTCCGGGACAGGGTACAGATACGCAGTATTTT.

The chain recombines TRBV19 with TRBJ1-1, with 7 nucleotides matching TRBD1. Unmatched junction bases numbered 21, after V lost 7 bases and J lost 1 base. The CDR3 sequence is 19 residues long. CDR1 LNHDA and CDR2 SQIVND come from the germline V gene (reference sequence). CDR3 DNA: TGTGCCAGTACCCTTAAGGGTATTCGGTCAGGGGGTAAGAACACTGAAGCTTTCTTT. This codes for CASTLKGIRSGGKNTEAFF. The whole variable domain, remainder taken from reference TRBV19 and TRBJ1-1, is DGGITQSPKYLFRKEGQNVTLSCEQNLNHDAMYWYRQDPGQGLRLIYYSQIVNDFQKGDIAEGYSVSREKKESFPLTVTSAQKNPTAFYLCASTLKGIRSGGKNTEAFFGQGTRLTVV.

V and J are TRBV2 and TRBJ1-2; no firm D call. CDR3 length: 13 residues. Trimming removed 5 bases from V and 7 bases from J, with 14 bases in between. Germline-derived CDR1 and CDR2 are SNHLY and FYNNEI. CDR3 DNA: TGTGCCAGCAGTCCCAATGCGGTTGCTGGCTACACCTTC. It specifies CASSPNAVAGYTF.

The CDR3 loop reads CASSVQGVVTGELFF. CDR3 sequence (DNA): TGTGCCAGCAGCGTGCAGGGGGTAGTTACCGGGGAGCTGTTTTTT. The chain uses TRBV9 and TRBJ2-2, with TRBD1 matching over 7 bases. Trimming cost V 2 bases and J 5 bases; bases outside gene matches: 6. CDR1 is SGDLS, CDR2 YYNGEE, per germline. The CDR3 runs 15 residues.

This rearrangement joins TRBV5-1 to TRBJ1-2, with 7 bases matching TRBD1. J was trimmed by 7 bases and V by 3 bases; bases with no gene match: 6. The CDR3 length is 13 residues. CDR1 is SGHRS and CDR2 is YFSETQ in the germline V gene. CDR3 bases: TGCGCCAGCAGCTCGACAGGGCTCGGTGGCTACACCTTC. Amino acid sequence: CASSSTGLGGYTF.

CDR3 sequence: CASSRGDGTGDKEQYF. For the CDR3, the DNA is TGCGCCAGCAGCCGAGGAGACGGGACAGGGGATAAGGAGCAGTACTTC. The gene calls are TRBV4-3 and TRBJ2-7, with TRBD1 identical over 10 bases. Germline V gene data show CDR1 as LGHNA and CDR2 as YSLEER. The CDR3 consists of 16 residues. With V trimmed by 4 bases and J by 7 bases, 13 bases remained unmatched.

The rearrangement uses TRBV4-3 and TRBJ1-2, with a tentative D call TRBD1 (5 bases). V dropped 0 bases and J dropped 0 bases, with 11 bases sitting between them. This CDR3 spans 16 amino acids. Germline V lookup: CDR1 LGHNA, CDR2 YSLEER. DNA of the CDR3: TGCGCCAGCAGCCAAGAAGTAGGGGTACCTAACTATGGCTACACCTTC. This sequence encodes CASSQEVGVPNYGYTF.

V is TRBV11-2 and J is TRBJ2-1; D is ambiguous. With 1 base removed from V and 2 bases from J, the gap between germline ends came to 9 bases. The length of the CDR3 is 15 residues. CDR1 SGHAT and CDR2 FQNNGV come from the germline V gene. The CDR3 DNA sequence: TGTGCCAGCAGCTTAGCAGAACCTCCCTACAATGAGCAGTTCTTC. As protein: CASSLAEPPYNEQFF.

The CDR3 sequence is CASSSTGDTQYF. The CDR3 nucleotides are TGTGCCAGCAGCTCTACGGGAGATACGCAGTATTTT. The rearrangement links TRBV12-3 or TRBV12-4 to TRBJ2-3; no clear D gene. V was cut by 6 bases and J by 5 bases, with 9 bases left in between. The CDR3 runs 12 residues.

The chain links TRBV6-5 to TRBJ2-7; D is perhaps TRBD2 (6 bases). V lost 0 bases to trimming and J lost 6 bases, with 12 bases between them. CDR3 length: 14 residues. Germline V gives CDR1 MNHEY, CDR2 SVGAGI. The CDR3 sequence is CASSYSTGVSEQYF. Written as DNA, the CDR3 is TGTGCCAGCAGTTACTCGACGGGGGTAAGCGAGCAGTACTTC.

The chain uses TRBV2 and TRBJ1-4; 10 nucleotides agree with TRBD1. This CDR3 is 15 amino acids long. CDR1 and CDR2 from the germline V gene are SNHLY and FYNNEI. J was trimmed by 5 bases and V by 6 bases; bases with no gene match: 6. CDR3 residues: CASRRQGAGNEKLFF. In nucleotides, the CDR3 is TGTGCCAGCAGGAGACAGGGGGCCGGGAATGAAAAACTGTTTTTT.

This clone has more than one count but fewer than ten. As DNA, the CDR3 is TGTGCCACCATGAAAGTGGGAACGGGAGCCGGGGAGCTGTTTTTT. Its translation is CATMKVGTGAGELFF. The J gene is TRBJ2-2, the V gene TRBV15, with D maybe TRBD2 (6 bases). V lost 7 bases and J 6 bases, leaving 18 bases between the germline ends. The CDR3 totals 15 residues. Germline lookup yields CDR1 LNHNV and CDR2 YYDKDF (reference sequence).

The V gene is TRBV9, the J gene TRBJ1-1, with D hard to call. Per the germline V gene, CDR1 is SGDLS and CDR2 is YYNGEE. V shed 0 bases and J shed 2 bases, with 8 bases lying between them. The CDR3 is made up of 14 amino acids. CDR3 in amino acids: CASSVATSNTEAFF. CDR3 DNA: TGTGCCAGCAGCGTAGCTACTAGTAACACTGAAGCTTTCTTT. Full variable domain (missing parts from reference TRBV9 and TRBJ1-1): DSGVTQTPKHLITATGQRVTLRCSPRSGDLSVYWYQQSLDQGLQFLIQYYNGEERAKGNILERFSAQQFPDLHSELNLSSLELGDSALYFCASSVATSNTEAFFGQGTRLTVV.

This chain joins TRBV11-2 and TRBJ2-1, with D possibly TRBD2 on 5 matching bases. V lost 0 bases and J lost 10, with 22 bases in between. The CDR3 consists of 17 residues. Germline lookup yields CDR1 SGHAT and CDR2 FQNNGV. The CDR3 here is CASSLDSLSVVSGEQFF. CDR3 in DNA: TGTGCCAGCAGCTTAGATTCCCTAAGCGTCGTCTCGGGGGAGCAGTTCTTC.